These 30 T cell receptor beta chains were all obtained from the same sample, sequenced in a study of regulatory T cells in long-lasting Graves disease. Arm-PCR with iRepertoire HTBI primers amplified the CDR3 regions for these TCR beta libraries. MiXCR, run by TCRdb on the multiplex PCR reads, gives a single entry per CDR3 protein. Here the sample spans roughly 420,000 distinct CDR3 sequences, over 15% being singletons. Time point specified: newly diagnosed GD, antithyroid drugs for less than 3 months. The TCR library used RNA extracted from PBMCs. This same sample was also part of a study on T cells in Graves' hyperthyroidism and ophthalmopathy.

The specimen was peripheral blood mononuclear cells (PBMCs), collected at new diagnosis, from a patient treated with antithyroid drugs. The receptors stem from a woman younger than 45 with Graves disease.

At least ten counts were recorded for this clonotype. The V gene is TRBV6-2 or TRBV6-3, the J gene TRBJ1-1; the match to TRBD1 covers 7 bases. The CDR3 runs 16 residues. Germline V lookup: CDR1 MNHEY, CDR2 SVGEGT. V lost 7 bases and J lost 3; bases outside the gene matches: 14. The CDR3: CASTLRYDRADTEAFF. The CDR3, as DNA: TGTGCCAGCACCCTACGTTACGACAGGGCGGACACTGAAGCTTTCTTT.

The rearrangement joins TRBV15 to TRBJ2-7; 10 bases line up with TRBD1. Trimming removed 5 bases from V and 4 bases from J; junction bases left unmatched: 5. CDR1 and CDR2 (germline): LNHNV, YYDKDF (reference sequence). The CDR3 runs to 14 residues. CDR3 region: CATSLRQGAYEQYF. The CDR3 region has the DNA TGTGCCACCAGCCTACGACAGGGGGCTTACGAGCAGTACTTC.

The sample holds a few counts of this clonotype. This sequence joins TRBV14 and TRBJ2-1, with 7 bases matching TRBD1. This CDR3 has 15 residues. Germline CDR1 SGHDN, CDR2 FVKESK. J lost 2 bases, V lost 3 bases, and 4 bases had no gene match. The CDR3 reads CASSQTGIAYNEQFF. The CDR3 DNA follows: TGTGCCAGCAGCCAGACAGGGATTGCCTACAATGAGCAGTTCTTC. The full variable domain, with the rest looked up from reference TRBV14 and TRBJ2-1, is EAGVTQFPSHSVIEKGQTVTLRCDPISGHDNLYWYRRVMGKEIKFLLHFVKESKQDESGMPNNRFLAERTGGTYSTLKVQPAELEDSGVYFCASSQTGIAYNEQFFGPGTRLTVL.

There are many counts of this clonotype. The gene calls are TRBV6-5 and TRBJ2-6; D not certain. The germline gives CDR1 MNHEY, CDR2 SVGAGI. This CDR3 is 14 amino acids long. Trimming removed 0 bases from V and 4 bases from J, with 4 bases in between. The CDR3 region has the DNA TGTGCCAGCAGTTACTCGACCGGGGCCAACGTCCTGACTTTC. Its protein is CASSYSTGANVLTF.

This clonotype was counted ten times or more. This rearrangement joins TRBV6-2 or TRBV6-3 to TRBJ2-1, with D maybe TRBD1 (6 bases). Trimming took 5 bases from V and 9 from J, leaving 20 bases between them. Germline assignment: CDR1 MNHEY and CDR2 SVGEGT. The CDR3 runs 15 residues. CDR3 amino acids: CASSERAGEWGEQFF. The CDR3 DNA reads TGTGCCAGCAGTGAACGGGCAGGGGAGTGGGGTGAGCAGTTCTTC.

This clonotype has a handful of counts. CDR3 loop: CASSSGLATATQYF. The CDR3 coding sequence is TGCGCCAGCAGCTCCGGACTAGCAACGGCTACGCAGTATTTT. V and J are TRBV5-1 and TRBJ2-3; 8 bases are a match to TRBD2. CDR3 size: 14 residues. V lost 3 bases, J lost 8 bases, and 8 bases stayed unmatched. Germline CDR1 reads SGHRS; CDR2 reads YFSETQ.

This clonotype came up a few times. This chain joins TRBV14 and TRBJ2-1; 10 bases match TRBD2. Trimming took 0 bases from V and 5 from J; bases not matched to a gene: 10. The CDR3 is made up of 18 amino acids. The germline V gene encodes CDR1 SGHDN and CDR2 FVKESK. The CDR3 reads CASSQDWPSGSGNNEQFF. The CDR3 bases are TGTGCCAGCAGCCAAGATTGGCCTAGCGGGAGCGGGAACAATGAGCAGTTCTTC.

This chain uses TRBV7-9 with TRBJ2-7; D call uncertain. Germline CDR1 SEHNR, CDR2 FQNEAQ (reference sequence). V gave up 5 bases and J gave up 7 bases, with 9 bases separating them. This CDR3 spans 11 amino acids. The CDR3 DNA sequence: TGTGCCAGCAGCCTCCTCAAGGAGCAGTACTTC. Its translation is CASSLLKEQYF.

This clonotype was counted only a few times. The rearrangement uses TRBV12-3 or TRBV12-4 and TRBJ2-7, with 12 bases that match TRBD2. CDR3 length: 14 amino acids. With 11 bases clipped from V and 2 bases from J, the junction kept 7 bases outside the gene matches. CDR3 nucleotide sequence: TGTGCCGTACAGACTAGCGGGAGCCCCTACGAGCAGTACTTC. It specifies CAVQTSGSPYEQYF.

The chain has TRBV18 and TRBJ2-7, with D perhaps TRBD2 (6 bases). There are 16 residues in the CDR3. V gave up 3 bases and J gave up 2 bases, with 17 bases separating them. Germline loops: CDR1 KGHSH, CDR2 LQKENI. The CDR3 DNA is TGTGCCAGCTCACCGGCCCGGGGGACGGGCACCTACGAGCAGTACTTC. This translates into CASSPARGTGTYEQYF.

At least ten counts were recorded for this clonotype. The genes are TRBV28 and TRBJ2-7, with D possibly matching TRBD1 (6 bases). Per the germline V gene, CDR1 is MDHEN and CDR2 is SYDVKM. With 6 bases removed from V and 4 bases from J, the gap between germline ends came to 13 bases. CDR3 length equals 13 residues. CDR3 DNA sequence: TGTGCCAGCAGCAAAGGACAGCATTACGAGCAGTACTTC. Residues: CASSKGQHYEQYF.

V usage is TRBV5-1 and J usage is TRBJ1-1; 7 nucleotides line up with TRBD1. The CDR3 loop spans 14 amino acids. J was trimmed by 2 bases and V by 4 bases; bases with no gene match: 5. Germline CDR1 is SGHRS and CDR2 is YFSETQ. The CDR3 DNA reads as TGCGCCAGCAGCCCGACAGGGATTAACACTGAAGCTTTCTTT. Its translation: CASSPTGINTEAFF.

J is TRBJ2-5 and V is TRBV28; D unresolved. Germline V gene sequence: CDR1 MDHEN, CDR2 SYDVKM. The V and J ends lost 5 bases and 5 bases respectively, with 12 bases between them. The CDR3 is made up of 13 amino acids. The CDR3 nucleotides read TGTGCCAGCAGTGAAGACAACTCGGAGACCCAGTACTTC. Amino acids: CASSEDNSETQYF. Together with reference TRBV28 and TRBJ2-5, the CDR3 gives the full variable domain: DVKVTQSSRYLVKRTGEKVFLECVQDMDHENMFWYRQDPGLGLRLIYFSYDVKMKEKGDIPEGYSVSREKKERFSLILESASTNQTSMYLCASSEDNSETQYFGPGTRLLVL.

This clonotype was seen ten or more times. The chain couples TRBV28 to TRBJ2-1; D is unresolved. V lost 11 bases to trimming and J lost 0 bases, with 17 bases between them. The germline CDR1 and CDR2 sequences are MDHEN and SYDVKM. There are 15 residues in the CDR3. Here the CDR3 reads CASYPPRSSYNEQFF. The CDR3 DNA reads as TGTGCCTCCTATCCCCCACGGAGCTCCTACAATGAGCAGTTCTTC. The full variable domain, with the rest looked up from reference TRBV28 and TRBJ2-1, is DVKVTQSSRYLVKRTGEKVFLECVQDMDHENMFWYRQDPGLGLRLIYFSYDVKMKEKGDIPEGYSVSREKKERFSLILESASTNQTSMYLCASYPPRSSYNEQFFGPGTRLTVL.

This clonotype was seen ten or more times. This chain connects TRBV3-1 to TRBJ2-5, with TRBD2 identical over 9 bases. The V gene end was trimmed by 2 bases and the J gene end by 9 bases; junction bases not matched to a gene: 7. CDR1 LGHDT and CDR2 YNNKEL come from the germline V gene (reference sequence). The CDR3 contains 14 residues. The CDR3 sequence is CASSQRVAGGPQYF. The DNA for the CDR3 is TGTGCCAGCAGCCAAAGAGTTGCGGGAGGGCCCCAGTACTTC.

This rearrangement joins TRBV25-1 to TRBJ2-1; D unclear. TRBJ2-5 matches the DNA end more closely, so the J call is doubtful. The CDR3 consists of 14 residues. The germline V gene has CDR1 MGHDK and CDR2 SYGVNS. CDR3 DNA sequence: TGTGCCAGCACTGGCAATACAGTGCAAGAGACCCAGTACTTC. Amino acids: CASTGNTVQETQYF.

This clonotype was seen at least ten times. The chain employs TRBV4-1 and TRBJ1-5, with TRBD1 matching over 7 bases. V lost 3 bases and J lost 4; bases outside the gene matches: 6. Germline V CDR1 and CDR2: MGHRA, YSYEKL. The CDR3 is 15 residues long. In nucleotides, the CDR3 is TGCGCCAGCAGCCAGCGAGACAGGGTTAATCAGCCCCAGCATTTT. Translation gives CASSQRDRVNQPQHF.

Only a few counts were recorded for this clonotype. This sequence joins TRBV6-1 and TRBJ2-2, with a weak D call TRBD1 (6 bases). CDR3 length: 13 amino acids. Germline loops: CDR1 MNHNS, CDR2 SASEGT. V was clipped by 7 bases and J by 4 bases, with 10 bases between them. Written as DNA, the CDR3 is TGTGCCAGCACCAACAGGGTCACCGGGGAGCTGTTTTTT. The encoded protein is CASTNRVTGELFF.

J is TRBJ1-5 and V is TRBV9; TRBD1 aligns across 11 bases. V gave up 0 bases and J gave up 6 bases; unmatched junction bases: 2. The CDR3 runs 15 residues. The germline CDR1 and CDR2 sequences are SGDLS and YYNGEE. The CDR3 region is CASSVEGQGGQPQHF. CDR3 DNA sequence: TGTGCCAGCAGCGTAGAGGGACAGGGGGGTCAGCCCCAGCATTTT.

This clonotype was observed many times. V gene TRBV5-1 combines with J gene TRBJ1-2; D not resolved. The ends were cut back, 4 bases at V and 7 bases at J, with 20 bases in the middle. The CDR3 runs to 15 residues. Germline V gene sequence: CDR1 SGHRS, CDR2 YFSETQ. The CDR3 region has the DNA TGCGCCAGCAGCCCGACCGGGGAAAAAGCTTTTGGCTACACCTTC. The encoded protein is CASSPTGEKAFGYTF. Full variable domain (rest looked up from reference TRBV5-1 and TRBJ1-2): KAGVTQTPRYLIKTRGQQVTLSCSPISGHRSVSWYQQTPGQGLQFLFEYFSETQRNKGNFPGRFSGRQFSNSRSEMNVSTLELGDSALYLCASSPTGEKAFGYTFGSGTRLTVV.

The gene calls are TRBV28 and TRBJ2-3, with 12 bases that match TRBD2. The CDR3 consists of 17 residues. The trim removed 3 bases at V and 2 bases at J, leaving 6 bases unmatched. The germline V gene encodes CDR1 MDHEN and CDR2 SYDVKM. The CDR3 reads CASSLGLAGSLTDTQYF. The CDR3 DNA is TGTGCCAGCAGTTTGGGACTAGCGGGCTCCCTCACAGATACGCAGTATTTT.

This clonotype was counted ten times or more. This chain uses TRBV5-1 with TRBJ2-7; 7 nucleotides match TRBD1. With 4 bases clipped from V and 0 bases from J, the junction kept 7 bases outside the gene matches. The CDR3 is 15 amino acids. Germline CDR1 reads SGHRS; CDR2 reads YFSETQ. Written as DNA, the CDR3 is TGCGCCAGCAGCCTTTCCGAGGGGGCCTCCTACGAGCAGTACTTC. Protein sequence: CASSLSEGASYEQYF.

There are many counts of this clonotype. The CDR3 sequence is CASYLDLTNEQFF. The CDR3 coding sequence is TGTGCCAGCTACCTGGACCTAACCAATGAGCAGTTCTTC. This chain links TRBV5-4 with TRBJ2-1; D unclear. With 7 bases removed from V and 6 bases from J, the gap between germline ends came to 14 bases. The CDR3 is made up of 13 amino acids. The germline gives CDR1 SGHNT, CDR2 YYREEE (reference sequence).

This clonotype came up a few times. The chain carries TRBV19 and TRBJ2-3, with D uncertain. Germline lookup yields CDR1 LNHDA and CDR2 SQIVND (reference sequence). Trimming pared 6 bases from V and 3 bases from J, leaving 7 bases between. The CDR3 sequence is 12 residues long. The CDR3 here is CASSKPTDTQYF. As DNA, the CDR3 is TGTGCCAGTAGCAAACCAACAGATACGCAGTATTTT.

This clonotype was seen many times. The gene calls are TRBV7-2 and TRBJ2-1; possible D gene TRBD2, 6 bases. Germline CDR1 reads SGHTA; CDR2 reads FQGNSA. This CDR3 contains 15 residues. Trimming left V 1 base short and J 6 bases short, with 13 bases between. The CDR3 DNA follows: TGTGCCAGCAGCTTAGACGGGAGAATGAGCAATGAGCAGTTCTTC. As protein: CASSLDGRMSNEQFF.

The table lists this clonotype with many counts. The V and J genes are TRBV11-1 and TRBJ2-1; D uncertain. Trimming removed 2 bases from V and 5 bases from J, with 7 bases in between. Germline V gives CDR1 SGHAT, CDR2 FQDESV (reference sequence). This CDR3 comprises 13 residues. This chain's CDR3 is CASSLNTNNEQFF. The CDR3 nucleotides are TGTGCCAGCAGCTTAAATACAAACAATGAGCAGTTCTTC.

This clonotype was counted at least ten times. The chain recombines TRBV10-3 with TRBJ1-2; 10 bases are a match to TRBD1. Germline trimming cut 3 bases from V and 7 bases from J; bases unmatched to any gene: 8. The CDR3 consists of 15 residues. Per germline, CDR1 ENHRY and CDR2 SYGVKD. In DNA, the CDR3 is TGTGCCATCAGTGATCCGGACAGGGGGTCGAGTGGCTACACCTTC. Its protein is CAISDPDRGSSGYTF.

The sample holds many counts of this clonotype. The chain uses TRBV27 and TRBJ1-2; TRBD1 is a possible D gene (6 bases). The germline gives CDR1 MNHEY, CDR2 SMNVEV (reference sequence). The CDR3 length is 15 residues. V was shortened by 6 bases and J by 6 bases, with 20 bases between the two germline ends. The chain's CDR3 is CASSRVGGTYDGYTF. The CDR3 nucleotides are TGTGCCAGCAGCCGAGTTGGCGGGACATACGATGGCTACACCTTC.

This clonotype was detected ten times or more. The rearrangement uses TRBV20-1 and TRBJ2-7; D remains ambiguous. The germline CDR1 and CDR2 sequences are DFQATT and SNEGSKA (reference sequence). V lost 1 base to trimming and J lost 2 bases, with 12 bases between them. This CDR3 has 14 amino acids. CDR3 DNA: TGCAGTGCTAGAGCTAAGTCTCGAGCCTACGAGCAGTACTTC. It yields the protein CSARAKSRAYEQYF.

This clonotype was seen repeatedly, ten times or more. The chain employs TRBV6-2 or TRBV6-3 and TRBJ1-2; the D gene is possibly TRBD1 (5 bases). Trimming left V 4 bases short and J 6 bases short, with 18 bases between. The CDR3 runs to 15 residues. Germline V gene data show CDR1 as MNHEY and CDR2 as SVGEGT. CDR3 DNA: TGTGCCAGCAGTTCCCCGGACCTCCCGGGGCATGGCTACACCTTC. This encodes CASSSPDLPGHGYTF.